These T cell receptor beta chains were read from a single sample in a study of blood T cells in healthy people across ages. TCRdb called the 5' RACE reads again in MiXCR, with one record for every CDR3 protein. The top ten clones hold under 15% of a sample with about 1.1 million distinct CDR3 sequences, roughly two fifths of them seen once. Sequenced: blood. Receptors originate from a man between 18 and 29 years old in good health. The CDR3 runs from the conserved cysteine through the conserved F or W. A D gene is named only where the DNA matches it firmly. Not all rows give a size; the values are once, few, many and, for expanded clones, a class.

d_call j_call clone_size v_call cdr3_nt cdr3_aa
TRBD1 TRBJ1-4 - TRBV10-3 TGTGCCATCAGCGAAACAGGGGGGACTAATGAAAAACTGTTTTTT CAISETGGTNEKLFF
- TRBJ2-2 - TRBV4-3 TGCGCCAGCAGCCAAGTGGTTAGGCAAGGGGAGCTGTTTTTT CASSQVVRQGELFF
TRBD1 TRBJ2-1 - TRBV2 TGTGCCAGCACCGGGACAGGGTTTTACAAGGAGCAGTTCTTC CASTGTGFYKEQFF
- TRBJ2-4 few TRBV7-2 TGTGCCAGCAGCTTAGTCGCCGGGGGAACCAAAAACATTCAGTACTTC CASSLVAGGTKNIQYF
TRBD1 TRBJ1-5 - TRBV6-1 TGTGCCAGCAGTGATTGGGACAGCGCTAATCAGCCCCAGCATTTT CASSDWDSANQPQHF
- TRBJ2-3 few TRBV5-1 TGCGCCAGCTACCGGAGCCTCACAGATACGCAGTATTTT CASYRSLTDTQYF
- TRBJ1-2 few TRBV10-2 TGCGCCAGCAGTCGGGACGACTATGGCTACACCTTC CASSRDDYGYTF
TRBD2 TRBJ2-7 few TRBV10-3 TGTGCCATCACGGGGGGGAGCTCCTACGAGCAGTACTTC CAITGGSSYEQYF
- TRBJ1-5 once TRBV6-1 TGTGCCAGCATTGGAGGGTTGCGCAATCAGCCCCAGCATTTT CASIGGLRNQPQHF
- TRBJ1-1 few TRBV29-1 TGCAGCGTACCGACGACAGCTATGAACACTGAAGCTTTCTTT CSVPTTAMNTEAFF
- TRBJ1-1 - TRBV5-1 TGCGCCAGCAGCTTGTCTGCGGATGAAGCTTTCTTT CASSLSADEAFF
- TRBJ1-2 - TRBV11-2 TGTGCCAGCAGCCGAGACGCAGTTGGCTACACCTTC CASSRDAVGYTF
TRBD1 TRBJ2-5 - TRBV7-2 TGTGCCAGCAGCTTAACGGATCGGACAGGGGTAAAAGAGACCCAGTACTTC CASSLTDRTGVKETQYF
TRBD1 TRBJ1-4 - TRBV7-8 TGTGCCAGCACCTCGGACAGGGAAGATGAAAAACTGTTTTTT CASTSDREDEKLFF
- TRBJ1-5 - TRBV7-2 TGTGCCAGCAGCCCGTCGGGGCCCCTCAATCAGCCCCAGCATTTT CASSPSGPLNQPQHF
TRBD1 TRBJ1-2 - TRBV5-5 TGTGCCAGCAGCAGGGGGCGTGAGGGCTACACCTTC CASSRGREGYTF
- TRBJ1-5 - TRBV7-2 TGTGCCAGCAGCGTAGGAGGGCGTGAAAGCAATCAGCCCCAGCATTTT CASSVGGRESNQPQHF
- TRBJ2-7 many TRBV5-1 TGTGCCAGCAGTCTCGCCAACGAGCAGTACTTC CASSLANEQYF
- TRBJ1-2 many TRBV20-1 TGCAGTGCTAGAGCCGAGGGAAGCTACACCTTC CSARAEGSYTF
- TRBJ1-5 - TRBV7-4 TGTGCCAGCAGCCGCCGGACAGCTTATAGCAATCAGCCCCAGCATTTT CASSRRTAYSNQPQHF
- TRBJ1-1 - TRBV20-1 TGCAGTGCTAGGATCCCAGGCGGCCGTAAAGGAGCTTTTTTT CSARIPGGRKGAFF
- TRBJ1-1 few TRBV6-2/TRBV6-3 TGTGCCAGCAGGATGTTGCGGGGCACTGAAGCTTTCTTT CASRMLRGTEAFF
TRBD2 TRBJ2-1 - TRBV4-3 TGCGCCAGCAGCCAAGGGAGCGGGGGGGCCGGTTACAATGAGCAGTTCTTC CASSQGSGGAGYNEQFF
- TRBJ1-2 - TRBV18 TGTGCCAGCTCCACCTCGAGGGATGGCTACACCTTC CASSTSRDGYTF
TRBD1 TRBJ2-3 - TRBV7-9 TGTGCCAGCAGCGAGGGGGCAGGGGCCTACCTACCAGATACGCAGTATTTT CASSEGAGAYLPDTQYF
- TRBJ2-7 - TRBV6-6 TGTGCCAACAGCCAGGGACGGAGCTACGAGCAGTACTTC CANSQGRSYEQYF
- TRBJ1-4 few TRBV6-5 TGTGCCAGCAGCCTAGGACAGCCACGAAGTAATGAAAAACTGTTTTTT CASSLGQPRSNEKLFF
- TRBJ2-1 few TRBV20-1 TGCAGTGCTAGATTCCCCACCTACAATGAGCAGTTCTTC CSARFPTYNEQFF
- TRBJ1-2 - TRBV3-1 TGTGCCAGCAGCCAAGACAAAGCTCGTCTACCCGCTGGCTACACCTTC CASSQDKARLPAGYTF
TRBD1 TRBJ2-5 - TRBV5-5 TGTGCCAGCAGCGTGACGGGACAGTGGTCAGAGACCCAGTACTTC CASSVTGQWSETQYF
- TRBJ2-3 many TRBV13 TGTGCCAGCAGCTTAGAACAGGGAATAGATACGCAGTATTTT CASSLEQGIDTQYF
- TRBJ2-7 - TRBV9 TGTGCCAGCAGCGTAAGTGGGGTGGGCTCCTACGAGCAGTACTTC CASSVSGVGSYEQYF
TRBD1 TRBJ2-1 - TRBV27 TGTGCCAGCAGTTCAACACAGGGGGTTCACTACAATGAGCAGTTCTTC CASSSTQGVHYNEQFF
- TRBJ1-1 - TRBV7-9 TGTGCCAGCAGGGACCGGTGGAACACTGAAGCTTTCTTT CASRDRWNTEAFF
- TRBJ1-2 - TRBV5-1 TGCGCCAGCAGCCCTGATATGATACTCAATCTCTATGGCTACACCTTC CASSPDMILNLYGYTF
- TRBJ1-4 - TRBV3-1 TGTGCCAGCAGCCAAGCGGGGGGGGATGAAAAACTGTTTTTT CASSQAGGDEKLFF
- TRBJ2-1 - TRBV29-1 TGCAGCGTTGGCCTACCAGGCTATGAGCAGTTCTTC CSVGLPGYEQFF
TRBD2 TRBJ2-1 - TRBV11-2 TGTGCCAGCAGCTTTGATAGCGGGGACCTGGGCGAGCAGTTCTTC CASSFDSGDLGEQFF
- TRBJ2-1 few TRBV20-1 TGCAGTGCTAGAGAGAATTCCAGGGAAGGGCAGTTCTTC CSARENSREGQFF
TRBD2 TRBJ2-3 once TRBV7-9 TGTGCCAGCAGCCAACCCCCCGGGACTAGCGGGGACACAGATACGCAGTATTTT CASSQPPGTSGDTDTQYF
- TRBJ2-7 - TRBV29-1 TGCAGCGTTGAACTGACAGACCCCTATTACGAGCAGTACTTC CSVELTDPYYEQYF
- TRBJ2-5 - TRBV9 TGTGCCAGCAGCGTAGGGGCCTTATCGCAAGAGACCCAGTACTTC CASSVGALSQETQYF
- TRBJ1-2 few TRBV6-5 TGTGCCAGCAGTTACGAGGGGGGCTACACCTTC CASSYEGGYTF
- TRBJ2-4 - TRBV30 TGTGCCTGGGCCCTCAGACAGACTAGCAAAAACATTCAGTACTTC CAWALRQTSKNIQYF
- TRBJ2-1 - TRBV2 TGTGCCAGCAGTGAAGACCCCTCCTCCTACAATGAGCAGTTCTTC CASSEDPSSYNEQFF